This T cell receptor beta chain emerged from a study of T cell repertoires in cytomegalovirus infection. General study findings and limits: In two of eight donors, the top clonotype was HLA-C-restricted CMV-specific.

This clonotype was counted a few times. The antigen is undetermined. A single record per CDR3 protein comes from TCRdb applying MiXCR to the reads. The sample includes under 200,000 distinct CDR3 sequences, roughly 9% of them seen just once. Germline loops: CDR1 MNHEY, CDR2 SVGEGT. The CDR3 loop spans 15 amino acids. V was trimmed by 8 bases and J by 3 bases, leaving 20 bases between them. The chain recombines TRBV6-2 or TRBV6-3 with TRBJ2-7; D may match TRBD1 or TRBD2 (6 bases each). This TCR was recovered from a human donor in good health (CMV status not recorded). Some clones in this sample may be carry-over from other donors' samples. The source material was PBMCs. The CDR3 region has the DNA TGTGCCAGCGGCCCCCGGGGGCGCAGGGTCTACGAGCAGTACTTC. It codes for CASGPRGRRVYEQYF.